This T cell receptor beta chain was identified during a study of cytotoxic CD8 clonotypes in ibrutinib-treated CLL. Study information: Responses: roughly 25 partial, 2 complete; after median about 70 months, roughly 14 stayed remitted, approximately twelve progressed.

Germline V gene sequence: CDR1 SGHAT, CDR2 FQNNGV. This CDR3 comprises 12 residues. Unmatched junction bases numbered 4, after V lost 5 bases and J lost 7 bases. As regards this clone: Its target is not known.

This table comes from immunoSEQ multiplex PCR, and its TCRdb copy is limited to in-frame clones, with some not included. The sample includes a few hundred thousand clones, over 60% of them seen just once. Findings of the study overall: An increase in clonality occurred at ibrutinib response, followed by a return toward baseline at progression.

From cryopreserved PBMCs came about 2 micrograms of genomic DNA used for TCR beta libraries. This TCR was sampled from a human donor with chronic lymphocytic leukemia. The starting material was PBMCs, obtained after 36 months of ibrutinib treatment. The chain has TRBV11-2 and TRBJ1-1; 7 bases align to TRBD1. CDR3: CASSNQGVEAFF. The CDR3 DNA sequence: TGTGCCAGCAGCAACCAGGGGGTTGAAGCTTTCTTT. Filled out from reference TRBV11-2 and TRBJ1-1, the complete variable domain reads EAGVAQSPRYKIIEKRQSVAFWCNPISGHATLYWYQQILGQGPKLLIQFQNNGVVDDSQLPKDRFSAERLKGVDSTLKIQPAKLEDSAVYLCASSNQGVEAFFGQGTRLTVV.